This T cell receptor (beta chain) stems from a study of Ad26.COV2.S vaccination and SARS-CoV-2 variants. Regarding the study as a whole: Assessments of TCR breadth and depth may have underestimated the total T cell responses.

As to treatment: roughly 18 received Ad26.COV2.S at low or high dose, single or two shots; about 5 received placebo; per-sample allocation not given. Collection of the samples took place on day 63 after the first injection of vaccine or placebo. The table came from immunoSEQ multiplex PCR; TCRdb's copy has only in-frame clones and leaves some out. The table has fewer than 400,000 clones, 88% seen once. Germline V gene sequence: CDR1 ENHRY, CDR2 SYGVKD. Trimming cost V 4 bases and J 1 base; bases outside gene matches: 3. There are 14 residues in the CDR3. With respect to this clone: No antigen is known for it.

This clonotype was sampled from a person between 18 and 65 years old who received the Ad26.COV2.S COVID-19 vaccine or a placebo. The sample in question was peripheral blood, obtained in a trial of Ad26.COV2.S vaccine versus placebo. This chain links TRBV10-3 with TRBJ1-1; TRBD1 agrees at 7 bases. CDR3 sequence: CAISVGGANTEAFF. CDR3 nucleotides: TGTGCCATCAGTGTAGGGGGCGCGAACACTGAAGCTTTCTTT.